This T cell receptor (beta chain) was documented in a study of T cell responses to AZD1222 COVID-19 vaccine. The germline gives CDR1 SNHLY, CDR2 FYNNEI. The V end was cut by 4 bases, the J end by 4 bases, with 9 bases between. The CDR3 runs to 13 residues. Assay used: immunoSEQ multiplex PCR; TCRdb lists only in-frame clones, some missing. The sample lists 130,000 to 150,000 clones; around 83% were seen once. The chain couples TRBV2 to TRBJ2-3; no definite D call. This receptor was identified in an adult in good health. The material sequenced was peripheral blood, taken on day 0 of MenACWY control vaccination. The CDR3 is CASSAEGPDTQYF. The DNA of the CDR3 is TGTGCCAGCAGTGCGGAAGGACCAGATACGCAGTATTTT. Combining the CDR3 with reference TRBV2 and TRBJ2-3 gives the whole variable domain EPEVTQTPSHQVTQMGQEVILRCVPISNHLYFYWYRQILGQKVEFLVSFYNNEISEKSEIFDDQFSVERPDGSNFTLKIRSTKLEDSAMYFCASSAEGPDTQYFGPGTRLTVL.